These 28 T cell receptor beta chains originate from one sample sequenced in a study of shared clonotypes between healthy human individuals. Method: immunoSEQ multiplex PCR; TCRdb's copy keeps in-frame clones and lacks some. The sample holds approximately 940,000 clones, around three quarters seen once. The specimen sequenced was memory CD4+ T cells sorted from blood. Indicated subset: CD45RA-negative fraction. The receptors come from a man younger than 35 in good health.

The chain employs TRBV7-9 and TRBJ2-3; D is unclear. V was shortened by 3 bases and J by 5 bases, with 12 bases between the two germline ends. The CDR3 runs 14 residues. Germline-derived CDR1 and CDR2 are SEHNR and FQNEAQ (reference sequence). The CDR3 spells CASSLSPSLDTQYF. The CDR3 DNA is TGTGCCAGCAGCTTGTCTCCGAGCCTAGATACGCAGTATTTT.

The rearrangement uses TRBV11-2 and TRBJ2-1, with a tentative D call TRBD1 (6 bases). The V gene's germline CDR1 is SGHAT and CDR2 FQNNGV. The CDR3 consists of 15 residues. The V end was cut by 5 bases, the J end by 8 bases, with 19 bases between. CDR3 sequence reads: CASSEQGSRGDEQFF. CDR3 sequence (DNA): TGTGCCAGCAGCGAGCAGGGGTCCCGTGGAGATGAGCAGTTCTTC. Full variable domain (rest looked up from reference TRBV11-2 and TRBJ2-1): EAGVAQSPRYKIIEKRQSVAFWCNPISGHATLYWYQQILGQGPKLLIQFQNNGVVDDSQLPKDRFSAERLKGVDSTLKIQPAKLEDSAVYLCASSEQGSRGDEQFFGPGTRLTVL.

The chain links TRBV7-6 to TRBJ2-5; TRBD1 aligns across 10 bases. The germline gives CDR1 SGHVS, CDR2 FNYEAQ. The CDR3 length is 15 residues. The junction had 8 bases not matched to a gene; V was cut back by 5 bases and J by 5 bases. In DNA, the CDR3 is TGTGCCAGCAGCGCAAGACAGGGGGCTGGGGAGACCCAGTACTTC. This encodes CASSARQGAGETQYF.

CDR3 DNA sequence: TGTGCCAGCAGCCAAGGAACGGGACCAGGATACGAGCAGTACTTC. It codes for CASSQGTGPGYEQYF. The chain uses TRBV7-2 and TRBJ2-7; possibly TRBD1 or TRBD2 for D (5 bases each). CDR1 is SGHTA and CDR2 is FQGNSA in the germline V gene. The CDR3 sequence is 15 residues long. Trimming shortened V by 5 bases and J by 4 bases, and 18 bases separated the two germline ends.

This chain links TRBV4-1 with TRBJ2-7; 12 bases line up with TRBD2. Germline CDR1 and CDR2: MGHRA and YSYEKL. The length of the CDR3 is 15 residues. Trimming removed 4 bases from V and 7 bases from J; junction bases left unmatched: 8. This CDR3 reads CASSRGLAGPGEQYF. In DNA, the CDR3 is TGCGCCAGCAGCCGCGGACTAGCGGGGCCGGGTGAGCAGTACTTC.

The chain recombines TRBV18 with TRBJ1-4; 7 bases agree with TRBD1. Germline V gene lookup returns CDR1 KGHSH and CDR2 LQKENI. The V segment lost 6 bases and the J segment 0 bases; nucleotides outside the gene matches: 7. The length of the CDR3 is 16 residues. The CDR3 loop reads CASSGQVIATNEKLFF. The CDR3 DNA reads TGTGCCAGCTCCGGACAGGTCATTGCAACTAATGAAAAACTGTTTTTT.

The genes are TRBV7-8 and TRBJ2-2; D not certain. The V gene lost 5 bases and the J gene lost 2 bases, with 12 bases spanning the gap. Germline-derived CDR1 and CDR2 are SGHVS and FQNEAQ. This CDR3 has 15 amino acids. CDR3 sequence (DNA): TGTGCCAGCAGCCTCGGCCTCACTAACACCGGGGAGCTGTTTTTT. Encoded protein: CASSLGLTNTGELFF.

The chain couples TRBV7-2 to TRBJ1-2; D is uncertain. CDR1 SGHTA and CDR2 FQGNSA come from the germline V gene. The V and J ends lost 2 bases and 5 bases respectively, with 12 bases between them. This CDR3 has 14 amino acids. The CDR3 spells CASSLMDSVYGYTF. DNA for the CDR3: TGTGCCAGCAGCTTAATGGATAGTGTTTATGGCTACACCTTC.

This rearrangement joins TRBV7-9 to TRBJ1-4; D is unresolved. V gave up 8 bases and J gave up 8 bases, with 6 bases separating them. The germline CDR1 and CDR2 sequences are SEHNR and FQNEAQ (reference sequence). The CDR3 extends over 10 amino acids. The CDR3 here is CASSQEKLFF. As DNA, the CDR3 is TGTGCCAGCTCCCAGGAAAAACTGTTTTTT.

The chain carries TRBV5-1 and TRBJ2-2; D may match TRBD1 or TRBD2 (5 bases each). CDR3 length: 15 residues. The V gene's germline CDR1 is SGHRS and CDR2 YFSETQ. Trimming pared 1 base from V and 7 bases from J, leaving 14 bases between. The CDR3 sequence is CASSLNGALIGELFF. The CDR3 DNA reads TGCGCCAGCAGCTTGAACGGGGCCCTAATCGGGGAGCTGTTTTTT.

Details on this clone: Other DNA sequences in this specimen translate into the identical CDR3. The genes are TRBV9 and TRBJ2-3; weak D call: TRBD1 (6 bases). This CDR3 is built from 14 residues. Trimming shortened V by 4 bases and J by 1 base, and 10 bases separated the two germline ends. CDR1 is SGDLS, CDR2 YYNGEE, per germline. The CDR3 DNA reads as TGTGCCAGCAGCTCCAGGACAGGCACAGATACGCAGTATTTT. Translated, it gives CASSSRTGTDTQYF.

J is TRBJ2-3 and V is TRBV6-1, with TRBD1 identical over 12 bases. This CDR3 contains 15 residues. Germline CDR1 and CDR2: MNHNS and SASEGT. The trim removed 6 bases at V and 3 bases at J, leaving 4 bases unmatched. The CDR3: CASRMGQGATDTQYF. The CDR3 DNA sequence: TGTGCCAGCAGGATGGGACAGGGGGCGACAGATACGCAGTATTTT.

On this clone itself: A much bigger clone sits one base away, suggesting this may be a read error. This chain connects TRBV5-4 to TRBJ2-7, with 11 bases matching TRBD1. CDR3 size: 14 residues. Unmatched junction bases numbered 1, after V lost 3 bases and J lost 2 bases. Germline V gene data show CDR1 as SGHNT and CDR2 as YYREEE (reference sequence). CDR3 coding DNA: TGTGCCAGCAGCTCGGGACAGGGGGCCTACGAGCAGTACTTC. As protein: CASSSGQGAYEQYF. Using reference TRBV5-4 and TRBJ2-7 for the parts outside the CDR3, the full variable domain is ETGVTQSPTHLIKTRGQQVTLRCSSQSGHNTVSWYQQALGQGPQFIFQYYREEENGRGNFPPRFSGLQFPNYSSELNVNALELDDSALYLCASSSGQGAYEQYFGPGTRLTVT.

This clone was detected many times. The chain joins TRBV7-9 to TRBJ1-3; D is unresolved. This CDR3 contains 16 residues. V was cut by 1 base and J by 2 bases, with 12 bases left in between. The germline V gene has CDR1 SEHNR and CDR2 FQNEAQ (reference sequence). This CDR3 is CASSLVYGVTGNTIYF. The CDR3 DNA reads as TGTGCCAGCAGCTTAGTCTACGGGGTCACTGGAAACACCATATATTTT.

The chain employs TRBV7-2 and TRBJ1-5; 8 nucleotides line up with TRBD1. There are 15 residues in the CDR3. Germline values: CDR1 SGHTA, CDR2 FQGNSA. V lost 5 bases, J lost 7 bases, and 10 bases stayed unmatched. The CDR3 nucleotides read TGTGCCAGCAGCCAGTCGACAGGGGCTAGGCAGCCCCAGCATTTT. It is translated as CASSQSTGARQPQHF.

This clone was picked up a small number of times. This chain joins TRBV28 and TRBJ1-2; 7 bases line up with TRBD1. The CDR3 spans 17 residues. Germline assignment: CDR1 MDHEN and CDR2 SYDVKM. Germline trimming cut 1 base from V and 4 bases from J; bases unmatched to any gene: 12. The CDR3 region is CASSLYIPGQARYGYTF. The DNA for the CDR3 is TGTGCCAGCAGTTTATATATCCCCGGACAGGCCCGCTATGGCTACACCTTC.

J is TRBJ1-2 and V is TRBV6-5; 7 bases are shared with TRBD1. From germline, CDR1 is MNHEY and CDR2 SVGAGI. J lost 5 bases, V lost 4 bases, and 1 base had no gene match. This CDR3 is 12 amino acids long. CDR3: CASSWGQYGYTF. CDR3 DNA: TGTGCCAGCAGTTGGGGACAGTATGGCTACACCTTC.

Of note for this clone: Distinct nucleotide sequences in the sample also encode this CDR3. The rearrangement uses TRBV18 and TRBJ1-1; 12 positions match TRBD1. CDR1 and CDR2 from the germline V gene are KGHSH and LQKENI. The J segment lost 5 bases and the V segment lost 4 bases, leaving 2 bases of the junction unmatched. This CDR3 comprises 14 residues. The CDR3 here is CASSQGQGATEAFF. The CDR3 DNA follows: TGTGCCAGCTCACAGGGACAGGGGGCAACTGAAGCTTTCTTT. Full variable domain (missing parts from reference TRBV18 and TRBJ1-1): NAGVMQNPRHLVRRRGQEARLRCSPMKGHSHVYWYRQLPEEGLKFMVYLQKENIIDESGMPKERFSAEFPKEGPSILRIQQVVRGDSAAYFCASSQGQGATEAFFGQGTRLTVV.

The rearrangement joins TRBV15 to TRBJ2-3; unclear D gene. Germline V gene sequence: CDR1 LNHNV, CDR2 YYDKDF (reference sequence). The CDR3 sequence is 15 residues long. V lost 5 bases, J lost 1 base, and 13 bases lay in between. CDR3 sequence (DNA): TGTGCCACCAGCGAGGACCCCACCGGCACAGATACGCAGTATTTT. Residues: CATSEDPTGTDTQYF.

The chain combines TRBV30 with TRBJ1-5; D uncertain. Trimming took 2 bases from V and 11 from J, leaving 19 bases between them. The CDR3 spans 14 residues. The germline V gene encodes CDR1 GTSNPN and CDR2 SVGIG (reference sequence). The DNA for the CDR3 is TGTGCCTGGAGTCAGCCGGGCCGCCTTTATGCCCAGCATTTT. It translates to CAWSQPGRLYAQHF.

This clone was counted a single time. This chain links TRBV15 with TRBJ2-3; 9 nucleotides agree with TRBD1. With 7 bases clipped from V and 2 bases from J, the junction kept 10 bases outside the gene matches. The CDR3 extends over 16 amino acids. In germline, CDR1 is LNHNV, CDR2 YYDKDF (reference sequence). The CDR3 sequence is CATNDLGQGYTDTQYF. CDR3 nucleotides: TGTGCCACCAATGACCTGGGACAGGGCTACACAGATACGCAGTATTTT.

The rearrangement joins TRBV5-1 to TRBJ1-6, with D possibly being TRBD1 (5 bases). The V end lost 7 bases, the J end lost 7 bases, and 12 bases lay between the germline ends. The V gene's germline CDR1 is SGHRS and CDR2 YFSETQ. This CDR3 region has 13 residues. CDR3 coding DNA: TGCGCCAGCGGTTGGGAGGGGAATTCACCCCTCCACTTT. Encoded protein: CASGWEGNSPLHF.

This chain connects TRBV9 to TRBJ2-7, with 7 bases that match TRBD2. Germline V lookup: CDR1 SGDLS, CDR2 YYNGEE. The trim removed 3 bases at V and 7 bases at J, leaving 13 bases unmatched. The CDR3 has 15 residues. CDR3 DNA sequence: TGTGCCAGCAGCGCAGGTGGGAGCGGGATTAATGAGCAGTACTTC. Translated: CASSAGGSGINEQYF.

V usage is TRBV19 and J usage is TRBJ1-1; the match to TRBD1 covers 7 bases. The length of the CDR3 is 11 residues. J lost 9 bases, V lost 6 bases, and 4 bases had no gene match. Germline assignment: CDR1 LNHDA and CDR2 SQIVND (reference sequence). As DNA, the CDR3 is TGTGCCAGTAGCCCAGGGGGGAAAGCTTTCTTT. Its protein product is CASSPGGKAFF.

The chain couples TRBV4-3 to TRBJ1-6, with TRBD1 matching 7 bases. The CDR3 sequence is 15 residues long. The trim removed 1 base at V and 7 bases at J, leaving 4 bases unmatched. CDR1 is LGHNA and CDR2 is YSLEER in the germline V gene. CDR3 amino acids: CASSQAGGWNSPLHF. The CDR3 coding sequence is TGCGCCAGCAGCCAAGCAGGGGGATGGAATTCACCCCTCCACTTT.

The rearrangement uses TRBV10-2 and TRBJ2-7, with D possibly being TRBD2 (6 bases). Trimming removed 4 bases from V and 3 bases from J, with 16 bases in between. Per germline, CDR1 WSHSY and CDR2 SAAADI. The CDR3 spans 15 residues. CDR3 DNA sequence: TGCGCCAGCAGTGTGGCTAGCGTTCAGGTCTACGAGCAGTACTTC. Translation gives CASSVASVQVYEQYF.

The rearrangement joins TRBV7-2 to TRBJ2-7; no reliable D call. The germline gives CDR1 SGHTA, CDR2 FQGNSA. The CDR3 loop spans 13 amino acids. V shed 10 bases and J shed 2 bases, with 15 bases lying between them. The CDR3 DNA reads as TGTGCCACCGATACCGGAAGCCCCTACGAGCAGTACTTC. Translated: CATDTGSPYEQYF.

This clone was observed a handful of times. CDR3 amino acids: CASSVSAGPSYEQYF. CDR3 coding DNA: TGTGCCAGCAGCGTTTCCGCGGGCCCCTCCTACGAGCAGTACTTC. V gene TRBV9 combines with J gene TRBJ2-7, with D possibly matching TRBD2 (5 bases). V was shortened by 2 bases and J by 0 bases, with 12 bases between the two germline ends. The CDR3 loop spans 15 amino acids. Germline V gene sequence: CDR1 SGDLS, CDR2 YYNGEE.